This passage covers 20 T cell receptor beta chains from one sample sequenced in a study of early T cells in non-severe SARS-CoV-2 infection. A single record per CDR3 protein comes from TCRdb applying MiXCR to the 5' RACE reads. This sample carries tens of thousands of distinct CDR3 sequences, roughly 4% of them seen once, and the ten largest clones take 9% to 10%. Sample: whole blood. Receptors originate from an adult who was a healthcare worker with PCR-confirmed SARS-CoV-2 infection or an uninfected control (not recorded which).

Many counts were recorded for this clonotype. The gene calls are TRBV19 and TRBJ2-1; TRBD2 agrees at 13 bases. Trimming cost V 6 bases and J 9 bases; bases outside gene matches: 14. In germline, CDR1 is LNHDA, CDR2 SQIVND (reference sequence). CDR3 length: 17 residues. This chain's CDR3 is CASRPPTTSGRLGEQFF. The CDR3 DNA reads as TGTGCCAGTAGACCTCCCACGACTAGCGGGAGGCTGGGTGAGCAGTTCTTC.

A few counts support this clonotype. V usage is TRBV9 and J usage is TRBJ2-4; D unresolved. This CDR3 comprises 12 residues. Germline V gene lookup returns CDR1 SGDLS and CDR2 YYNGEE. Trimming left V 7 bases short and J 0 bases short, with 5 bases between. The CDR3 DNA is TGTGCCAGCTACCTAGCCAAAAACATTCAGTACTTC. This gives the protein CASYLAKNIQYF.

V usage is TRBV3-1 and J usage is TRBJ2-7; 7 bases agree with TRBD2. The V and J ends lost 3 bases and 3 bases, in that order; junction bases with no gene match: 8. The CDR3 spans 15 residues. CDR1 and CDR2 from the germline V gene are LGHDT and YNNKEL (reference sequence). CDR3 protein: CASSHAGLSGYEQYF. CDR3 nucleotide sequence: TGTGCCAGCAGCCATGCGGGACTAAGCGGCTACGAGCAGTACTTC.

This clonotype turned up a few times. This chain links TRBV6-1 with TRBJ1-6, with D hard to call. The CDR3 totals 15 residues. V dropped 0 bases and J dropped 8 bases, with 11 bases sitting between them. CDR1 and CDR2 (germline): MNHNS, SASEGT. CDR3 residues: CASSEAPGGDSPLHF. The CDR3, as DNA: TGTGCCAGCAGTGAAGCGCCGGGCGGAGATTCACCCCTCCACTTT.

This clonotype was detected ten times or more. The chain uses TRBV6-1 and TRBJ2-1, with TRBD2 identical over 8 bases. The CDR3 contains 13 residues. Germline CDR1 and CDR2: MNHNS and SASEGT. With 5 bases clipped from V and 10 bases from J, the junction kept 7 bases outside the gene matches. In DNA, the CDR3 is TGTGCCAGCAGTCTAGGACTAGCTACCGAGCAGTTCTTC. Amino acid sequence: CASSLGLATEQFF.

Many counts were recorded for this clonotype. In DNA, the CDR3 is TGTGCCACCAGTCGAGCGGGAGTTTACAATGAGCAGTTCTTC. It translates to CATSRAGVYNEQFF. The chain combines TRBV24-1 with TRBJ2-1, with 8 bases fitting TRBD2. The trim removed 6 bases at V and 4 bases at J, leaving 4 bases unmatched. The CDR3 consists of 14 residues. In germline, CDR1 is KGHDR, CDR2 SFDVKD.

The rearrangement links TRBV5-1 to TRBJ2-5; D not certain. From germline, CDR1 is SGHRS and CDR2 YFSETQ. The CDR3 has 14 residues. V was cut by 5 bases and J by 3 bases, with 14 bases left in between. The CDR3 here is CASRGRTMEETQYF. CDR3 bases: TGCGCCAGCAGGGGAAGAACCATGGAAGAGACCCAGTACTTC. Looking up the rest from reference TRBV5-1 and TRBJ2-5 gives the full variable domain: KAGVTQTPRYLIKTRGQQVTLSCSPISGHRSVSWYQQTPGQGLQFLFEYFSETQRNKGNFPGRFSGRQFSNSRSEMNVSTLELGDSALYLCASRGRTMEETQYFGPGTRLLVL.

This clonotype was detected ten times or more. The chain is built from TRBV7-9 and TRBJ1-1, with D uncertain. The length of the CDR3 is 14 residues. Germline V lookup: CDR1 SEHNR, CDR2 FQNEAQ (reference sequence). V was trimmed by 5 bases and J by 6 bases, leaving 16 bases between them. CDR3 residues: CASSPQDGQPEAFF. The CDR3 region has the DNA TGTGCCAGCAGCCCCCAGGATGGGCAGCCTGAAGCTTTCTTT.

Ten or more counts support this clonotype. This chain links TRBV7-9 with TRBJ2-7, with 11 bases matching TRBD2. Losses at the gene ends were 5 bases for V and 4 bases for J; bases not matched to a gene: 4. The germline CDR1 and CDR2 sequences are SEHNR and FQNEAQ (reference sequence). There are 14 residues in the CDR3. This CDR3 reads CASSGLAGPYEQYF. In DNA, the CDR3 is TGTGCCAGCAGCGGACTAGCGGGCCCTTACGAGCAGTACTTC.

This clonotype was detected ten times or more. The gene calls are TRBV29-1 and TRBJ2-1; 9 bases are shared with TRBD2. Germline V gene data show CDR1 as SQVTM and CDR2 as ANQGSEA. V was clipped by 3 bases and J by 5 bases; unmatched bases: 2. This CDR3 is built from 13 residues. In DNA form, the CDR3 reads TGCAGCGTTGATAGCGGGGGAGACAATGAGCAGTTCTTC. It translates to CSVDSGGDNEQFF.

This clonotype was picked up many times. DNA for the CDR3: TGTGCCAGCAGCTTAGTAGACAGGGCCAACACTGAAGCTTTCTTT. The encoded protein is CASSLVDRANTEAFF. V and J are TRBV7-8 and TRBJ1-1; 7 nucleotides line up with TRBD1. Trimming removed 1 base from V and 2 bases from J; junction bases left unmatched: 4. Per the germline V gene, CDR1 is SGHVS and CDR2 is FQNEAQ. This CDR3 comprises 15 residues.

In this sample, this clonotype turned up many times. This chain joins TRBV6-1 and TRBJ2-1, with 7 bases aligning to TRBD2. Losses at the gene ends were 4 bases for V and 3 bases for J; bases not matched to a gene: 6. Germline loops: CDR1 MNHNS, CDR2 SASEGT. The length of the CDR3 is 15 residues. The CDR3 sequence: CASSVGLDYYNEQFF. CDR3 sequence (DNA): TGTGCCAGCAGTGTAGGACTAGATTACTACAATGAGCAGTTCTTC.

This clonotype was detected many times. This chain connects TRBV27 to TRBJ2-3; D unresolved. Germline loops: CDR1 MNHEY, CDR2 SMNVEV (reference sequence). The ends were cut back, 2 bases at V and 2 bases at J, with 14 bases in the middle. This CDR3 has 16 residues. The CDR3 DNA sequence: TGTGCCAGCAGTTTAAGGCGGCAGGTACTCACAGATACGCAGTATTTT. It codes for CASSLRRQVLTDTQYF.

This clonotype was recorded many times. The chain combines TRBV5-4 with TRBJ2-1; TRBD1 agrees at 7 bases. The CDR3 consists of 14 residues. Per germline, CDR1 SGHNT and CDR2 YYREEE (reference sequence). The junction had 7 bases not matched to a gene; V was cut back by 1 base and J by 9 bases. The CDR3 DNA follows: TGTGCCAGCAGCTTGATCGATCGGGACAGTGAGCAGTTCTTC. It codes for CASSLIDRDSEQFF.

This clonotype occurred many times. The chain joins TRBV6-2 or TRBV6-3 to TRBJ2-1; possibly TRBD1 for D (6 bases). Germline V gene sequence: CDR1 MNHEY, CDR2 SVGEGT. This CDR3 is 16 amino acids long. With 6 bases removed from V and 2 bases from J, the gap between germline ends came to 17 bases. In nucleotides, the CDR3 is TGTGCCAGCAGGCCCGGGACAACATCACCCTACAATGAGCAGTTCTTC. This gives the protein CASRPGTTSPYNEQFF.

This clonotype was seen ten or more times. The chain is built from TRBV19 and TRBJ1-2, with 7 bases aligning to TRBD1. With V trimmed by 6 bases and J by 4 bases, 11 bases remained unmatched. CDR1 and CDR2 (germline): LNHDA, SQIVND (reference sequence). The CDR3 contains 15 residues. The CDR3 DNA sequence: TGTGCCAGTAGGATTTCCGGGACAGCAGTCTATGGCTACACCTTC. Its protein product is CASRISGTAVYGYTF.

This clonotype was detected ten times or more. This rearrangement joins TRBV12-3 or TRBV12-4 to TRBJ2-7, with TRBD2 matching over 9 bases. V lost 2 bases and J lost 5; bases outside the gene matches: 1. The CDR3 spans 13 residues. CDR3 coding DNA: TGTGCCAGCAGTTTACGACTAGCGGACGAGCAGTACTTC. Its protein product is CASSLRLADEQYF.

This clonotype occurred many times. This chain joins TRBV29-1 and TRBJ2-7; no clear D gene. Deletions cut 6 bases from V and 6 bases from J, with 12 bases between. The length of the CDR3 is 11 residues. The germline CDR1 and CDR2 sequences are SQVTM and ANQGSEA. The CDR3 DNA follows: TGCAGCGTCGTAAAGACGTCCGAGCAGTACTTC. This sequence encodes CSVVKTSEQYF.

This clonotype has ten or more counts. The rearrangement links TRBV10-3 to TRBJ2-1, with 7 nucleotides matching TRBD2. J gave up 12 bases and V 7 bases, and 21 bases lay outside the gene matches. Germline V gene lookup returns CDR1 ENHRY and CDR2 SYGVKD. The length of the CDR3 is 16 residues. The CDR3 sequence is CAIKGGGGSPRSGQFF. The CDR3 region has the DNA TGTGCCATCAAAGGTGGCGGCGGGAGCCCCAGGTCGGGGCAGTTCTTC.

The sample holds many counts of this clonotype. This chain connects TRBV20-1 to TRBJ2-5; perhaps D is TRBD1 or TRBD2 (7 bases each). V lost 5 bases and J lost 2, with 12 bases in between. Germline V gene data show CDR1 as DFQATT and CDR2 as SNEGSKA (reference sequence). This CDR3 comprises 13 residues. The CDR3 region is CSAAGGGQETQYF. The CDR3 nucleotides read TGCAGTGCTGCAGGGGGGGGACAAGAGACCCAGTACTTC.